This is a list of T cell receptor beta chains from one sample in a study of T cells in narcolepsy. Generated by immunoSEQ multiplex PCR, the TCRdb table keeps only in-frame clones and is missing some. The sample yields roughly 40,000 clones, over 75% seen once. Sequenced sample: CD45RA- memory CD4+ T cells from PBMCs. The receptors were sampled from a human donor with narcolepsy. Both conserved end residues are part of each CDR3. A D gene is named only where the DNA matches it firmly. Expanded clones get a size class; other rows say once, few or many, or leave the size out.

>NA|NA|TRBV20-1|10|TRBJ1-2
TGCAGTGCACCTAACTATGGCTACACCTTC
CSAPNYGYTF
>NA|NA|TRBV28|15|TRBJ1-3
TGTGCCAGCAGTTTCCCGACGGCGGCTGGAAACACCATATATTTT
CASSFPTAAGNTIYF
>NA|NA|TRBV30|13|TRBJ1-1
TGTGCCTGGAAGTACAGGGTCCGCCGGGTAGCTTTCTTT
CAWKYRVRRVAFF
>TRBD1|few|TRBV10-1|13|TRBJ1-4
TGCGCCAGCCAGGGACAGCGGGGGGAAAAACTGTTTTTT
CASQGQRGEKLFF
>NA|NA|TRBV13|15|TRBJ2-7
TGTGCCAGCAGCCTAAACGACACAGGGTCCTACGAGCAGTACTTC
CASSLNDTGSYEQYF
>TRBD1|NA|TRBV19|18|TRBJ2-4
TGTGCCAGTAGTATCACAGGGGGTTGGAGCCTGGCCAAAAACATTCAGTACTTC
CASSITGGWSLAKNIQYF
>TRBD1|NA|TRBV29-1|16|TRBJ1-4
TGCAGCGTTGCAAGGGACCCAGGGGGAACTAATGAAAAACTGTTTTTT
CSVARDPGGTNEKLFF
>TRBD2|NA|TRBV7-2|17|TRBJ2-1
TGTGCCAGCAGCCGAGGGGTAGCGGGGGGAGCTAGGAATGAGCAGTTCTTC
CASSRGVAGGARNEQFF
>NA|NA|TRBV27|16|TRBJ2-2
TGTGCCAGCAGTCAGATCATGGGGCAGGGGACCGGGGAGCTGTTTTTT
CASSQIMGQGTGELFF
>NA|NA|TRBV25-1|17|TRBJ1-5
TGTGCCAGCAGTGGCCTAAATCAGGGTCTAGAGGTCCAGCCCCAGCATTTT
CASSGLNQGLEVQPQHF
>TRBD2|NA|TRBV5-6|14|TRBJ2-1
TGTGCCAGCAGCTTGGCCGCGGGGGGCAATGAGCAGTTCTTC
CASSLAAGGNEQFF
>TRBD1|NA|TRBV11-3|14|TRBJ1-4
TGTGCCAGCAGCCCTCGGACAGGCGCTGAAAAACTGTTTTTT
CASSPRTGAEKLFF
>NA|NA|TRBV29-1|12|TRBJ1-3
TGCAGCGTTCGCAGGTCTGGAAACACCATATATTTT
CSVRRSGNTIYF
>TRBD1|NA|TRBV7-2|16|TRBJ2-7
TGTGCCAGCAGCCCTGCAGGGACAGGGAATTTCTACGAGCAGTACTTC
CASSPAGTGNFYEQYF
>NA|NA|TRBV4-2|13|TRBJ2-1
TGTGCCAGCAGCCCCTTAGAGGGCGATGAGCAGTTCTTC
CASSPLEGDEQFF
>NA|NA|TRBV19|11|TRBJ2-7
TGTGCCAGTAGTTTGGGCTACGAGCAGTACTTC
CASSLGYEQYF
>NA|few|TRBV2|15|TRBJ1-3
TGTGCCAGCAGTCAACAGGCCATCTCTGGAAACACCATATATTTT
CASSQQAISGNTIYF
>NA|NA|TRBV4-3|14|TRBJ1-4
TGCGCCAGCAGCCAACGAGTCGGGAGTGAAAAACTGTTTTTT
CASSQRVGSEKLFF
>NA|NA|TRBV19|18|TRBJ1-2
TGTGCCAGTAGTATAGGGCGGGGGACGGGATCGGTAAGCTATGGCTACACCTTC
CASSIGRGTGSVSYGYTF
>TRBD1|NA|TRBV6-1|15|TRBJ2-1
TGTGCCAGCACCACCGGGACAGGGAGTGGTAATGAGCAGTTCTTC
CASTTGTGSGNEQFF
>NA|few|TRBV18|15|TRBJ1-2
TGTGCCAGCTCACCCGGGGAGGGACGGAACTATGGCTACACCTTC
CASSPGEGRNYGYTF
>TRBD1|NA|TRBV6-1|14|TRBJ2-7
TGTGCCAGCAGTGCTGGGACAGGGGCCTACGAGCAGTACTTC
CASSAGTGAYEQYF
>NA|NA|TRBV5-4|16|TRBJ2-7
TGTGCCAGCAGCTTGGGGGCAGGGTCGGGAGACTACGAGCAGTACTTC
CASSLGAGSGDYEQYF
>TRBD2|NA|TRBV11-3|15|TRBJ2-5
TGTGCCAGCAGCCGGGTAGCGGGGGGGCAAGAGACCCAGTACTTC
CASSRVAGGQETQYF
>NA|NA|TRBV28|15|TRBJ1-2
TGTGCCAGCAGTTCGGACTCTCTGGCCCACTATGGCTACACCTTC
CASSSDSLAHYGYTF
>NA|NA|TRBV30|14|TRBJ1-3
TGTGCCTGGATAAACGAGGGGCAGGGAAACACCATATATTTT
CAWINEGQGNTIYF
>NA|NA|TRBV6-5|12|TRBJ1-1
TGTGCCAGCAGGGTCGGAGACACTGAAGCTTTCTTT
CASRVGDTEAFF
>NA|NA|TRBV19|17|TRBJ1-1
TGTGCCAGTAGTATCCCCTCGACAAGGGTCATGAACACTGAAGCTTTCTTT
CASSIPSTRVMNTEAFF
>NA|NA|TRBV5-4|17|TRBJ1-2
TGTGCCAGCAGCCAAGAGTTACTCGCGCGTATCAACTATGGCTACACCTTC
CASSQELLARINYGYTF
>NA|NA|TRBV30|12|TRBJ2-3
TGTGCCTGGAGTGTAGGGGACGGTGTGCAGTATTTT
CAWSVGDGVQYF
>NA|NA|TRBV2|12|TRBJ1-2
TGTGCCAGCACCACAGGGTTGGGTGGCTACACCTTC
CASTTGLGGYTF
>NA|NA|TRBV4-1|14|TRBJ1-2
TGCGCCAGCAGCCAAGGAGCTTCAACCAGGGGCTACACCTTC
CASSQGASTRGYTF
>TRBD2|NA|TRBV9|15|TRBJ2-1
TGTGCCAGCAGCCCTACTAGCGGGGGGGCGTTTGAGCAGTTCTTC
CASSPTSGGAFEQFF
>NA|NA|TRBV2|13|TRBJ1-1
TGTGCCAGCACCAATGGGAGAGCCACTGAAGCTTTCTTT
CASTNGRATEAFF
>NA|NA|TRBV9|13|TRBJ2-3
TGTGCCAGCAGCGAAACCCGCTCGGATACGCAGTATTTT
CASSETRSDTQYF
>TRBD1|NA|TRBV27|15|TRBJ1-2
TGTGCCAGCAGACGCGCGGACAGGGGGCTCAGTGGCTACACCTTC
CASRRADRGLSGYTF
>NA|NA|TRBV7-9|15|TRBJ2-7
TGTGCCAGCAGCTTAACGGTCAGTATCCCTCTGGAGCAGTACTTC
CASSLTVSIPLEQYF
>NA|NA|TRBV28|15|TRBJ1-1
TGTGCCAGCAGTTTATACCGCGGGGGCGCCCCTGAAGCTTTCTTT
CASSLYRGGAPEAFF
>TRBD1|NA|TRBV6-1|14|TRBJ2-5
TGTGCCAGCAGCACGGACAGGGAAGGAGAGACCCAGTACTTC
CASSTDREGETQYF
>NA|NA|TRBV5-1|14|TRBJ2-5
TGCGCCAGCAGCAGAGCGGGTTCGGGGGAGACCCAGTACTTC
CASSRAGSGETQYF
>NA|NA|TRBV11-3|14|TRBJ2-3
TGTGCCAGCAGCTTGGGACTTCTCACAGATACGCAGTATTTT
CASSLGLLTDTQYF
>NA|once|TRBV28|17|TRBJ1-6
TGTGCCAGCATATCTCCGTCGAGGCAGGGAAAAGGGTCACCCCTCCACTTT
CASISPSRQGKGSPLHF
>TRBD1|few|TRBV15|16|TRBJ1-1
TGTGCCACCAGCAGGAGACAGGGGGCCGCCAACACTGAAGCTTTCTTT
CATSRRQGAANTEAFF
>TRBD2|NA|TRBV15|16|TRBJ2-3
TGTGCCACCAGCCCTCGGGCTAGCGGGATCACAGATACGCAGTATTTT
CATSPRASGITDTQYF
>TRBD2|NA|TRBV28|15|TRBJ2-1
TGTGCCAGCAGTTTAGATGGGACTAGGTACAATGAGCAGTTCTTC
CASSLDGTRYNEQFF
>TRBD2|few|TRBV11-3|14|TRBJ2-3
TGTGCCAGCAGCCCCACTAGCGGGTCAGATACGCAGTATTTT
CASSPTSGSDTQYF
>TRBD1|NA|TRBV13|20|TRBJ1-2
TGTGCCAGCAGCTTAGAAGGTGTTTTGGGACAGGCGGTGACTAACTATGGCTACACCTTC
CASSLEGVLGQAVTNYGYTF
>NA|once|TRBV10-3|15|TRBJ1-2
TGTGCCAGCAGTTATTCCCCCCGGGACCACTATGGCTACACCTTC
CASSYSPRDHYGYTF
>NA|once|TRBV29-1|13|TRBJ1-1
TGCAGCGTTGTTTCCTTCGTGAACACTGAAGCTTTCTTT
CSVVSFVNTEAFF
>NA|once|TRBV25-1|13|TRBJ2-3
TGTGCCACTACGGACCGCTACACAGATACGCAGTATTTT
CATTDRYTDTQYF
>TRBD1|NA|TRBV10-3|13|TRBJ1-1
TGTGCCATCAGTCGGACAGGGGAAACTGAAGCTTTCTTT
CAISRTGETEAFF
>NA|NA|TRBV15|12|TRBJ2-5
TGTGCCACCAGCAGCCCTCTCGGGACCCAGTACTTC
CATSSPLGTQYF